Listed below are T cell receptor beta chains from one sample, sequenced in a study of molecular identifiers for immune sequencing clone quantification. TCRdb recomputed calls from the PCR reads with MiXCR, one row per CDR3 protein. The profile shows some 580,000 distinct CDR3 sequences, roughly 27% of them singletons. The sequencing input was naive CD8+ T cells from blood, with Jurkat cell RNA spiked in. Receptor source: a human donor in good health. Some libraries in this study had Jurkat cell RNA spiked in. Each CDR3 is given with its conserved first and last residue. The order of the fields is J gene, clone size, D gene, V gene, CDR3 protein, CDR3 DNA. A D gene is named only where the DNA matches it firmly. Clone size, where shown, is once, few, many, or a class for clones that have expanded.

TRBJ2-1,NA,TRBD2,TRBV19,CASSPGLAGGPSNEQFF,TGTGCCAGTAGTCCCGGCCTAGCGGGAGGGCCGAGCAATGAGCAGTTCTTC
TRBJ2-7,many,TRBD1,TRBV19,CASSAGTDYEQYF,TGTGCCAGTAGTGCCGGGACAGATTACGAGCAGTACTTC
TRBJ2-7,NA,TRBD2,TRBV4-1,CASSLTSGRGYEQYF,TGCGCCAGCAGCCTTACTAGCGGGAGGGGGTACGAGCAGTACTTC
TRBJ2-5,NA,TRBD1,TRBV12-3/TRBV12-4,CASSPGTDEETQYF,TGTGCCAGCAGTCCCGGGACAGATGAAGAGACCCAGTACTTC
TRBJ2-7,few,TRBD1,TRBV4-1,CASSPQPAGTASSYEQYF,TGCGCCAGCAGCCCTCAACCCGCCGGGACAGCGAGCTCCTACGAGCAGTACTTC
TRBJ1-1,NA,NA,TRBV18,CASSPKTGWSGTEAFF,TGTGCCAGCTCACCCAAGACAGGTTGGTCGGGCACTGAAGCTTTCTTT
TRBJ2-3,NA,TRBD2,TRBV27,CASSLAGRPTSTDTQYF,TGTGCCAGCAGTTTAGCCGGGAGGCCTACTAGCACAGATACGCAGTATTTT
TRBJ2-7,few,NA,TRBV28,CASSPVVSREQYF,TGTGCCAGCAGCCCGGTGGTAAGCCGCGAGCAGTACTTC
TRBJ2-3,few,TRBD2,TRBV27,CASSILTPSGGDTQYF,TGTGCCAGCAGCATACTTACACCTAGCGGGGGGGATACGCAGTATTTT
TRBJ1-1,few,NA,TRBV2,CASSVSGLNTEAFF,TGTGCCAGCAGTGTTTCAGGCTTGAACACTGAAGCTTTCTTT
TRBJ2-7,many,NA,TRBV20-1,CSATTGYEQYF,TGCAGTGCCACTACAGGTTACGAGCAGTACTTC
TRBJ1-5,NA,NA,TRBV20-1,CSARGRSASSNQPQHF,TGCAGTGCTAGAGGTCGGTCAGCTTCTAGCAATCAGCCCCAGCATTTT
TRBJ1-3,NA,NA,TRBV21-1,CASSKAGGNTIYF,TGTGCCAGCAGCAAAGCAGGGGGAAACACCATATATTTT
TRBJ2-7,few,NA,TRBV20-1,CSARDLFRATGGSYEQYF,TGCAGTGCTAGAGATCTATTCAGGGCGACGGGCGGCTCCTACGAGCAGTACTTC
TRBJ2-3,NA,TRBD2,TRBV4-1,CASSRILAGGRTDTQYF,TGCGCCAGCAGCCGAATACTAGCGGGGGGCCGCACAGATACGCAGTATTTT
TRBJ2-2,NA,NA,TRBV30,CAWSPGVNTGELFF,TGTGCCTGGAGTCCCGGGGTGAACACCGGGGAGCTGTTTTTT
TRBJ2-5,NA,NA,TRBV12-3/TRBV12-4,CASSWEGAQETQYF,TGTGCCAGCAGTTGGGAGGGGGCTCAGGAGACCCAGTACTTC
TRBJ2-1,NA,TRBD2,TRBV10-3,CATRTLAASDERFF,TGTGCCACCCGGACGCTAGCGGCCTCAGATGAGCGGTTCTTC
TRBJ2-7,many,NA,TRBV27,CASSLRGGSYEQYF,TGTGCCAGCAGTTTAAGGGGGGGATCCTACGAGCAGTACTTC
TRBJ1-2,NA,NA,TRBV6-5,CASTLTDSMGYTF,TGTGCCAGCACCCTGACCGATTCTATGGGCTACACCTTC